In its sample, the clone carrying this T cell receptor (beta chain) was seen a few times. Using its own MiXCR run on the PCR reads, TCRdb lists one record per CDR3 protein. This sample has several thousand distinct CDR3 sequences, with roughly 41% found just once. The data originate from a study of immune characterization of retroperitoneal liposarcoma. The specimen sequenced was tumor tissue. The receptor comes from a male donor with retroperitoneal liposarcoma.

The CDR3 protein is CASKSGLADSSYNEQFF. The CDR3 DNA sequence: TGTGCCAGTAAATCGGGACTAGCGGACAGCTCCTACAATGAGCAGTTCTTC. The chain joins TRBV6-8 to TRBJ2-1; TRBD2 matches at 11 bases. In germline, CDR1 is MNHGY, CDR2 SAAAGT. This CDR3 spans 17 amino acids. The junction had 10 bases not matched to a gene; V was cut back by 9 bases and J by 0 bases.